This TCR beta chain originates from a study of identical twins. General observations from the study: Twins' excess sharing was less marked for out-of-frame beta sequences.

As for this clonotype: What it binds is unknown.

TCRdb re-called the 5' RACE reads through MiXCR, storing one row per CDR3 protein. This sample has roughly 770,000 distinct CDR3 sequences, with 18% found just once. The CDR3 is made up of 15 amino acids. Germline CDR1 reads SNHLY; CDR2 reads FYNNEI. Trimming stripped 4 bases from V and 5 bases from J, with 17 bases between. In addition, the sample was reused for a study of T cells expressing NK-cell markers. Turning to that study: According to the study, TCR beta repertoires originated from sorted CD3+CD56+NKG2C+, CD3+CD56+NKG2C- and CD3+CD56-NKG2C+ T cells. The CD3+CD56-NKG2C+ fraction of four donors was likewise dominated by these clonotypes.

The V call is TRBV2, the J call TRBJ2-5; D is tentatively TRBD1 or TRBD2 (6 bases each). The material sequenced was PBMCs. This clonotype was obtained from a woman under 30 in good health. In DNA, the CDR3 is TGTGCCAGCAGTGTTCTTCGGGGGCCGGGGGAGACCCAGTACTTC. Translation gives CASSVLRGPGETQYF.